This note documents a single T cell receptor (beta chain) sequence. This entry is derived from a study of blood T cell repertoires in COVID-19. The CDR3 has 18 residues. The germline gives CDR1 LNHDA, CDR2 SQIVND (reference sequence). Trimming took 3 bases from V and 0 from J; bases not matched to a gene: 9. Assay used: immunoSEQ multiplex PCR; TCRdb lists only in-frame clones, some missing. This sample yields more than 250,000 clones, of which about 90% are seen a single time; about 5.7% belongs to the top ten. This clonotype was obtained from a woman aged 25-40 years who had recovered from COVID-19. Input material: PBMCs or T cells enriched from blood (not recorded which). The chain couples TRBV19 to TRBJ2-1, with 9 nucleotides matching TRBD2. CDR3: CASSMDSGGTSSYNEQFF. In DNA form, the CDR3 reads TGTGCCAGTAGTATGGATAGCGGGGGCACTAGCTCCTACAATGAGCAGTTCTTC.